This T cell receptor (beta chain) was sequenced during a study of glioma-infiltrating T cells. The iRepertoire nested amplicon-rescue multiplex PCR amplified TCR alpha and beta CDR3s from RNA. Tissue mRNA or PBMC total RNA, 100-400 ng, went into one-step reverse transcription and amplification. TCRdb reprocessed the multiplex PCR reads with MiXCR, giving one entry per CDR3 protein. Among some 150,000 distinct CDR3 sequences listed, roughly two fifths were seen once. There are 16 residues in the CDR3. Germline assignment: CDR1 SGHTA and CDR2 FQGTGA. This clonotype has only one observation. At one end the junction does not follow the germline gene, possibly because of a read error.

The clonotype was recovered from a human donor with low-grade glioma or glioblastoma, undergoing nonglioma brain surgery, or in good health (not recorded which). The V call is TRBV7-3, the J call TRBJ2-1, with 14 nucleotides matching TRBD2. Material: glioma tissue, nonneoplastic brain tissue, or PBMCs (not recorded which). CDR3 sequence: CARSFPTSGRANEQFF. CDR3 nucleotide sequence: TGTGCCCGCAGCTTTCCGACTAGCGGGAGGGCCAATGAGCAGTTCTTC.